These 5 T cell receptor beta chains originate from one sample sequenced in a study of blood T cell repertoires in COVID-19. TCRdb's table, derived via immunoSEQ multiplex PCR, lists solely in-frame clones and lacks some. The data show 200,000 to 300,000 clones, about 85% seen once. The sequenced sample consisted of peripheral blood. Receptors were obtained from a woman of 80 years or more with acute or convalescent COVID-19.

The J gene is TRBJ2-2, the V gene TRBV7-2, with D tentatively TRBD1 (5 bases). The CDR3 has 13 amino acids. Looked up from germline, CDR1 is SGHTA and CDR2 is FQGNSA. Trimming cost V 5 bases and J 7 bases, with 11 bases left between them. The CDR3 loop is CASSTGRFGELFF. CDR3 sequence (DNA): TGTGCCAGCAGCACAGGACGATTCGGGGAGCTGTTTTTT.

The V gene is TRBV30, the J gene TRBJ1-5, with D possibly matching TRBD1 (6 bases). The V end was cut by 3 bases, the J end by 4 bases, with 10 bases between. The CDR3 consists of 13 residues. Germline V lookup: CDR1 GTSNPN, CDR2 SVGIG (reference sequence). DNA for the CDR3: TGTGCCTGGAGCCCTGACAGGAATCAGCCCCAGCATTTT. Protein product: CAWSPDRNQPQHF.

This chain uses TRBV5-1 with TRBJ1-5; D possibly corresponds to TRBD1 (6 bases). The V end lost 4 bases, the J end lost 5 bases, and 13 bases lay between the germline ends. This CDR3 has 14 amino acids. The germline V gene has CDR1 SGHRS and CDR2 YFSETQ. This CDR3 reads CASSPSGDHQPQHF. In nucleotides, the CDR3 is TGCGCCAGCAGCCCGTCAGGGGACCATCAGCCCCAGCATTTT.

For the CDR3, the DNA is TGTGCCAGCAGTCGGGACTTCAACGCTGAAGCTTTCTTT. Protein sequence: CASSRDFNAEAFF. This sequence joins TRBV7-3 and TRBJ1-1; D might be TRBD1 (5 bases). The germline gives CDR1 SGHTA, CDR2 FQGTGA. The CDR3 spans 13 residues. Trimming pared 6 bases from V and 6 bases from J, leaving 14 bases between.

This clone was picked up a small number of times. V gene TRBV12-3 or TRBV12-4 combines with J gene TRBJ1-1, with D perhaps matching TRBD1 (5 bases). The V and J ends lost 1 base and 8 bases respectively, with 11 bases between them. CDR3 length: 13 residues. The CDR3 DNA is TGTGCCAGCAGTTTAGGTGTGGGGGGGGAAGCTTTCTTT. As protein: CASSLGVGGEAFF.